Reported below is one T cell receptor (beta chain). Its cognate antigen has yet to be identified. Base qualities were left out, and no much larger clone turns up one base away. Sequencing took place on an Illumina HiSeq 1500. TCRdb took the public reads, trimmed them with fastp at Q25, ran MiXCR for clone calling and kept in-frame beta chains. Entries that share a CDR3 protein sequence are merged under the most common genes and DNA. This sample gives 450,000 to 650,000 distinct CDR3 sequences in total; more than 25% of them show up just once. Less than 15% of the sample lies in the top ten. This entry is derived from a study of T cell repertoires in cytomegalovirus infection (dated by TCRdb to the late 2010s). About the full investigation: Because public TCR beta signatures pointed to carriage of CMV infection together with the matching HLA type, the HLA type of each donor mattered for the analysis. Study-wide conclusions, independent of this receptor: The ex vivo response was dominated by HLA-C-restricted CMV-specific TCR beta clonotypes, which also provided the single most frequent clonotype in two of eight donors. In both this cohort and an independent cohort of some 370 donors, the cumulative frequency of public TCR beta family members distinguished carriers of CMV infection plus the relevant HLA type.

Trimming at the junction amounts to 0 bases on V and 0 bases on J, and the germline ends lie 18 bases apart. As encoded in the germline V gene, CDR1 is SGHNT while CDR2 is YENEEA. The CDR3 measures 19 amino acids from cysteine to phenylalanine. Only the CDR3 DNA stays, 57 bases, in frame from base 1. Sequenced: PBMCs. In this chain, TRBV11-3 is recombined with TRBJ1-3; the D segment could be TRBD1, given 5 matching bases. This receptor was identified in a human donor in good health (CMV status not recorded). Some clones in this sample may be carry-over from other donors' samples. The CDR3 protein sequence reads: CASSLDSGWQGVSGNTIYF. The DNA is TGTGCCAGCAGCTTAGATTCGGGCTGGCAGGGCGTCTCTGGAAACACCATATATTTT. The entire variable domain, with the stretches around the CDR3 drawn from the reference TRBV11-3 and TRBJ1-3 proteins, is EAGVVQSPRYKIIEKKQPVAFWCNPISGHNTLYWYLQNLGQGPELLIRYENEEAVDDSQLPKDRFSAERLKGVDSTLKIQPAELGDSAVYLCASSLDSGWQGVSGNTIYFGEGSWLTVV.